The present TCR beta chain was sequenced within a study of T cell repertoires and HLA-DP antigens. Across the whole study: One alloantigen had roughly nine groove amino acid differences from self, the other one.

For this clone: The antigen remains undetermined.

Negative selection yielded untouched CD4+ T cells of average about 98% purity. Produced via immunoSEQ multiplex PCR; TCRdb's table is partial and in-frame only. The table lists around 100,000 clones, 80% to 95% of them singletons, with about 0.3% in the top ten. Input material: CD4+ T cells from PBMCs. The TCR was taken from a woman between 18 and 30 years old in good health and CMV-seronegative.

The chain's CDR3 is CASSADRGPDTQYF. The CDR3 region has the DNA TGTGCCAGCAGCGCCGACCGGGGGCCAGATACGCAGTATTTT. This chain joins TRBV9 and TRBJ2-3, with D possibly being TRBD1 or TRBD2 (6 bases each). This CDR3 comprises 14 residues. Trimming removed 3 bases at V and 4 bases at J, with 12 bases between. Germline CDR1 and CDR2: SGDLS and YYNGEE.